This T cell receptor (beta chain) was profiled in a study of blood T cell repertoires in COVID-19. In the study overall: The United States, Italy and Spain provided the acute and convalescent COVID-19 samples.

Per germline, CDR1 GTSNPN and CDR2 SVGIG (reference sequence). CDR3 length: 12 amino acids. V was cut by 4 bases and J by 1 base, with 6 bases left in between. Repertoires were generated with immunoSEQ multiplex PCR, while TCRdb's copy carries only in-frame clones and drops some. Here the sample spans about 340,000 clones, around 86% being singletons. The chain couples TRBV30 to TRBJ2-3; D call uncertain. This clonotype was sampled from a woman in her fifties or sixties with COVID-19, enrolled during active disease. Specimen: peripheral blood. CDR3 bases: TGTGCCTGGACCCGTGGCACAGATACGCAGTATTTT. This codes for CAWTRGTDTQYF.